A single T cell receptor beta chain is shown here with its context. Assay: immunoSEQ multiplex PCR; the TCRdb copy retains only in-frame clones and omits some. The sample has around 120,000 clones, about nine tenths seen once. The sample comes from a study of control samples from healthy donors and cancer patients. Material: blood. This clonotype originated in a man in his forties in good health.

CDR3 region: CATSDVQESTEQYF. DNA for the CDR3: TGTGCCACCAGTGATGTACAGGAATCTACTGAGCAGTACTTC. This chain joins TRBV24-1 and TRBJ2-7; tentative D call: TRBD1 (5 bases). The CDR3 sequence is 14 residues long. Germline CDR1 is KGHDR and CDR2 is SFDVKD. Between the trimmed V and J ends, which lost 3 bases and 7 bases, there was a span of 15 bases.